The 21 T cell receptor beta chains below all came from one sample that was sequenced in a study of regulatory T cells in long-lasting Graves disease. iRepertoire HTBI primers and Arm-PCR of CDR3 regions built TCR beta libraries. TCRdb used MiXCR to reprocess the multiplex PCR reads, holding one entry per CDR3 protein. The table lists 650,000 to 700,000 distinct CDR3 sequences, roughly 30% of them singletons. Time point noted: persistent/refractory GD, antithyroid drugs over 5 years with positive TRAb. The TCR library used RNA extracted from PBMCs. The sample consisted of peripheral blood mononuclear cells (PBMCs), taken when the disease was refractory, from a patient treated with antithyroid drugs. These receptors were taken from a female donor with Graves disease.

The CDR3 loop is CASSSAGGVYEQYF. The CDR3 DNA follows: TGTGCCAGCAGCTCTGCCGGGGGGGTCTACGAGCAGTACTTC. The chain employs TRBV11-2 and TRBJ2-7, with 8 bases identical to TRBD2. Germline lookup yields CDR1 SGHAT and CDR2 FQNNGV. Trimming took 4 bases from V and 3 from J; bases not matched to a gene: 5. CDR3 length: 14 residues.

The chain carries TRBV6-2 or TRBV6-3 and TRBJ2-7, with a weak D call TRBD1 (5 bases). V lost 5 bases and J lost 0, with 17 bases in between. The CDR3 runs 16 residues. CDR1 MNHEY and CDR2 SVGEGT come from the germline V gene. The CDR3 reads CASSELFWGNSYEQYF. CDR3 nucleotides: TGTGCCAGCAGTGAATTATTCTGGGGCAACTCCTACGAGCAGTACTTC.

The genes are TRBV3-1 and TRBJ1-2; D is undetermined. CDR3 length equals 15 residues. The germline V and J ends were trimmed by 6 bases and 5 bases, with 19 bases remaining between them. Germline V gene data show CDR1 as LGHDT and CDR2 as YNNKEL (reference sequence). This chain's CDR3 is CASSQTPGGNYGYTF. The CDR3 DNA reads TGTGCCAGCAGTCAAACCCCCGGAGGGAATTATGGCTACACCTTC.

The chain employs TRBV2 and TRBJ1-3; D possibly corresponds to TRBD1 (5 bases). The V gene's germline CDR1 is SNHLY and CDR2 FYNNEI. The CDR3 spans 15 residues. The V end lost 7 bases, the J end lost 0 bases, and 13 bases lay between the germline ends. The CDR3: CASIPDILSGNTIYF. The CDR3 DNA sequence: TGTGCCAGCATCCCGGACATCCTCTCTGGAAACACCATATATTTT.

For the CDR3, the DNA is TGTGCCAGCAGCCCGGACCAGGGTGTCAATTCACCCCTCCACTTT. Translated, it gives CASSPDQGVNSPLHF. This chain uses TRBV7-2 with TRBJ1-6; tentatively, D is TRBD1 (5 bases). The germline V gene encodes CDR1 SGHTA and CDR2 FQGNSA. CDR3 length: 15 residues. Trimming cost V 5 bases and J 7 bases, with 15 bases left between them.

There are many counts of this clonotype. This sequence joins TRBV19 and TRBJ1-1, with unresolved D. Trimming stripped 10 bases from V and 0 bases from J, with 12 bases between. The V gene's germline CDR1 is LNHDA and CDR2 SQIVND (reference sequence). The CDR3 contains 13 residues. The CDR3 nucleotides are TGTGCCACCAAACAATCCATGAACACTGAAGCTTTCTTT. Protein: CATKQSMNTEAFF.

This chain links TRBV6-1 with TRBJ1-1; D is unresolved. The CDR3 length is 19 residues. In germline, CDR1 is MNHNS, CDR2 SASEGT. Trimming left V 9 bases short and J 1 base short, with 30 bases between. As DNA, the CDR3 is TGTGCCAGTTGTGGAATCCGGGATTCCTTCGGTGGCGGGAACACTGAAGCTTTCTTT. Residues: CASCGIRDSFGGGNTEAFF.

In this sample, this clonotype turned up a few times. This chain connects TRBV28 to TRBJ1-1; D unresolved. CDR1 is MDHEN, CDR2 SYDVKM, per germline. This CDR3 has 13 amino acids. V dropped 3 bases and J dropped 5 bases, with 10 bases sitting between them. This chain's CDR3 is CASSLYGKTEAFF. The CDR3 DNA is TGTGCCAGCAGTTTGTACGGGAAGACTGAAGCTTTCTTT. Filled out from reference TRBV28 and TRBJ1-1, the complete variable domain reads DVKVTQSSRYLVKRTGEKVFLECVQDMDHENMFWYRQDPGLGLRLIYFSYDVKMKEKGDIPEGYSVSREKKERFSLILESASTNQTSMYLCASSLYGKTEAFFGQGTRLTVV.

The chain links TRBV15 to TRBJ2-3, with no clear D. Germline CDR1 reads LNHNV; CDR2 reads YYDKDF (reference sequence). With 3 bases removed from V and 2 bases from J, the gap between germline ends came to 9 bases. This CDR3 has 14 residues. As DNA, the CDR3 is TGTGCCACCAGCAGTCTTGGGTCCACAGATACGCAGTATTTT. Translated, it gives CATSSLGSTDTQYF. Drawing the rest from reference TRBV15 and TRBJ2-3, the complete variable domain is DAMVIQNPRYQVTQFGKPVTLSCSQTLNHNVMYWYQQKSSQAPKLLFHYYDKDFNNEADTPDNFQSRRPNTSFCFLDIRSPGLGDTAMYLCATSSLGSTDTQYFGPGTRLTVL.

This clonotype was observed a handful of times. The chain is built from TRBV15 and TRBJ1-5, with TRBD1 as a possible D gene (5 bases). CDR3 size: 16 residues. V lost 1 base and J 3 bases, leaving 13 bases between the germline ends. CDR1 and CDR2 (germline): LNHNV, YYDKDF (reference sequence). CDR3: CATSRVVGGFNQPQHF. Here the CDR3 DNA reads TGTGCCACCAGCAGAGTCGTCGGGGGTTTCAATCAGCCCCAGCATTTT.

Note on this clonotype: At one of its ends the junction is not consistent with the germline gene, which may arise from a read error. The chain uses TRBV10-2 and TRBJ2-7, with 9 bases identical to TRBD2. This CDR3 contains 14 residues. Germline V CDR1 and CDR2: WSHSY, SAAADI. In DNA, the CDR3 is TGCGCCAGCAAGACTAGCGGAACTACCTACGAGCAATACTTC. Translated: CASKTSGTTYEQYF.

The chain has TRBV6-2 or TRBV6-3 and TRBJ1-1; 8 positions agree with TRBD1. This CDR3 is built from 14 residues. With 7 bases clipped from V and 5 bases from J, the junction kept 9 bases outside the gene matches. Per germline, CDR1 MNHEY and CDR2 SVGEGT. CDR3 sequence: CASKTGEFGTEAFF. The CDR3 DNA reads as TGTGCCAGCAAGACAGGGGAGTTCGGAACTGAAGCTTTCTTT.

The rearrangement joins TRBV11-2 to TRBJ2-7; the match to TRBD2 covers 10 bases. The CDR3 is 15 residues long. Germline V CDR1 and CDR2: SGHAT, FQNNGV. The J segment lost 0 bases and the V segment lost 4 bases, leaving 3 bases of the junction unmatched. DNA for the CDR3: TGTGCCAGCAGCTGGGGACTAGCGCTCTCCTACGAGCAGTACTTC. This gives the protein CASSWGLALSYEQYF.

This clonotype has ten or more counts. This sequence joins TRBV28 and TRBJ1-2; no firm D call. CDR1 and CDR2 from the germline V gene are MDHEN and SYDVKM. V was shortened by 2 bases and J by 8 bases, with 9 bases between the two germline ends. The CDR3 is 12 residues long. The CDR3 protein is CASSLEGDGYTF. In DNA form, the CDR3 reads TGTGCCAGCAGTTTAGAGGGTGACGGCTACACCTTC.

This clonotype has just a few counts. The rearrangement joins TRBV7-2 to TRBJ1-4, with D possibly matching TRBD1 (5 bases). The length of the CDR3 is 13 residues. V lost 5 bases and J lost 8, with 12 bases in between. Germline-derived CDR1 and CDR2 are SGHTA and FQGNSA. The DNA for the CDR3 is TGTGCCAGCAGCCCGGGACTAGGAGAAAAACTGTTTTTT. Its protein is CASSPGLGEKLFF.

V is TRBV29-1 and J is TRBJ2-6; D gene unclear. CDR1 is SQVTM, CDR2 ANQGSEA, per germline. V shed 5 bases and J shed 4 bases, with 3 bases lying between them. The CDR3 has 11 residues. The CDR3 is CSVSGANVLTF. Written as DNA, the CDR3 is TGCAGCGTTTCCGGGGCCAACGTCCTGACTTTC.

Only a few counts were recorded for this clonotype. V is TRBV3-1 and J is TRBJ2-4; D ambiguous. Looked up from germline, CDR1 is LGHDT and CDR2 is YNNKEL (reference sequence). Trimming took off 3 bases at V and 1 base at J, with 7 bases between the two ends. The CDR3 length is 14 residues. CDR3 DNA: TGTGCCAGCAGCCATCGGGTCGCCAAAAACATTCAGTACTTC. Amino acid sequence: CASSHRVAKNIQYF.

This clonotype was recorded a few times. J is TRBJ2-1 and V is TRBV11-2, with 10 bases aligning to TRBD1. Germline V CDR1 and CDR2: SGHAT, FQNNGV. The CDR3 spans 15 residues. V shed 4 bases, J shed 6 bases, and the junction held 6 bases outside the gene matches. CDR3 residues: CASSSVRDRGNEQFF. DNA for the CDR3: TGTGCCAGCAGCTCTGTCCGGGACAGGGGCAATGAGCAGTTCTTC.

The rearrangement joins TRBV28 to TRBJ2-5, with D perhaps matching TRBD1 or TRBD2 (5 bases each). V shed 6 bases and J shed 5 bases, with 19 bases lying between them. The CDR3 extends over 15 amino acids. The germline V gene encodes CDR1 MDHEN and CDR2 SYDVKM. The CDR3 DNA reads as TGTGCCAGCAGCGCCCGGGACGGCTATTCGGAGACCCAGTACTTC. It encodes CASSARDGYSETQYF.

V is TRBV28 and J is TRBJ2-3; unclear D gene. In germline, CDR1 is MDHEN, CDR2 SYDVKM. Trimming left V 3 bases short and J 2 bases short, with 9 bases between. The CDR3 spans 14 residues. CDR3 amino acids: CASSFALPTDTQYF. In nucleotides, the CDR3 is TGTGCCAGCAGTTTCGCCCTTCCCACAGATACGCAGTATTTT.

This clonotype was seen at least ten times. The rearrangement uses TRBV25-1 and TRBJ2-5, with 10 bases fitting TRBD2. The junction had 6 bases not matched to a gene; V was cut back by 3 bases and J by 5 bases. The CDR3 consists of 15 residues. Germline V lookup: CDR1 MGHDK, CDR2 SYGVNS. Here the CDR3 reads CASSESSGRGETQYF. The CDR3 DNA sequence: TGTGCCAGCAGTGAGTCTAGCGGGAGAGGTGAGACCCAGTACTTC.